A selection of T cell receptor beta chains follows, all from one sample in a study of post-analysis software for immune sequencing data. TCRdb used MiXCR to reprocess the PCR reads, holding one entry per CDR3 protein. The table lists about 760,000 distinct CDR3 sequences, 25% to 30% of them singletons, with around 0.56% in the top ten. Input material: blood. Source of these receptors: a girl aged 5-17 years with multiple sclerosis. Each CDR3 is given with its conserved first and last residue. The D gene is left open where the match is weak. The size field is filled for only some rows; it gives once, few, many or a size class.

TRBD2	14	few	TRBV6-2/TRBV6-3	TRBJ2-1	CASRFAGGLIEQFF	TGTGCCAGCAGATTTGCGGGGGGGCTTATTGAGCAGTTCTTC
TRBD2	14	-	TRBV4-3	TRBJ2-3	CASSQGGIAGELYF	TGCGCCAGCAGCCAGGGCGGGATAGCGGGAGAATTGTATTTT
TRBD1	15	-	TRBV7-9	TRBJ2-5	CASSFVTGGSETRYF	TGTGCCAGCAGCTTCGTAACAGGGGGCTCGGAGACCCGGTACTTC
-	15	-	TRBV20-1	TRBJ2-2	CSAQGEAAYTGELFF	TGCAGTGCCCAAGGAGAGGCAGCTTACACCGGGGAGCTGTTTTTT
-	15	-	TRBV20-1	TRBJ1-5	CSASGSNPTGQPQHF	TGCAGTGCTAGCGGGTCCAACCCGACGGGCCAGCCCCAGCATTTT
-	13	few	TRBV20-1	TRBJ2-7	CSARLGRSYEQYF	TGCAGTGCCCGATTGGGCCGCTCCTACGAGCAGTACTTC
-	13	-	TRBV20-1	TRBJ1-1	CSARVSGTVEAFF	TGCAGTGCTAGAGTATCCGGGACGGTTGAAGCTTTCTTT
TRBD2	19	few	TRBV5-4	TRBJ2-1	CASSPRGLAGPSSYNEQFF	TGTGCCAGCAGCCCTCGGGGCCTAGCGGGACCGAGCTCCTACAATGAGCAGTTCTTC
-	16	-	TRBV27	TRBJ2-5	CASSLRRGKLPETQYF	TGTGCCAGCAGTTTACGCCGGGGGAAACTCCCAGAGACCCAGTACTTC
-	12	-	TRBV20-1	TRBJ2-5	CSARDSGETQYF	TGCAGTGCTAGAGATTCTGGCGAGACCCAGTACTTC
-	13	-	TRBV20-1	TRBJ1-5	CSAKTGSNQPQHF	TGCAGTGCTAAGACAGGTAGCAATCAGCCCCAGCATTTT
-	14	-	TRBV6-1	TRBJ2-1	CASSRSFESNEQFF	TGTGCCAGCAGCCGATCCTTCGAGAGCAATGAGCAGTTCTTC
TRBD1	15	few	TRBV28	TRBJ2-1	CASSLQQGGDNEQFF	TGTGCCAGCAGTTTACAACAGGGGGGAGACAATGAGCAGTTCTTC
-	14	-	TRBV29-1	TRBJ2-2	CSVQGTPNTGELFF	TGCAGCGTTCAGGGGACGCCGAACACCGGGGAGCTGTTTTTT
TRBD1	14	few	TRBV6-1	TRBJ2-1	CAILGTGEYNEQFF	TGTGCCATCTTGGGCACAGGGGAATACAATGAGCAGTTCTTC
-	19	few	TRBV7-8	TRBJ2-6	CASSFLSAGPRSGANVLTF	TGTGCCAGCAGCTTTCTGTCGGCAGGGCCCCGCTCTGGGGCCAACGTCCTGACTTTC